The clone carrying this T cell receptor beta chain was seen at least ten times. The sample belongs to a study of prognosis after radiotherapy for stage I lung cancer. About the study: SBRT spanned 3 to 5 fractions, reaching a biologically effective dose of at least 100 Gy.

The CDR3 has 14 residues. Germline CDR1 is SGHRS and CDR2 is YFSETQ. The germline V and J ends were trimmed by 4 bases and 0 bases, with 10 bases remaining between them. TCR beta CDR3 amplification from genomic DNA was performed by two-round multiplex PCR. Specific primers for each TRBV and TRBJ gene were what first-round PCR used. TCRdb itself ran the multiplex PCR reads through MiXCR, one entry per CDR3 protein. The sample yields 20,000 to 30,000 distinct CDR3 sequences, approximately 40% seen once. The clonotype was recovered from a donor older than 45 with non-small cell lung cancer. The sequenced sample was PBMCs, obtained before or after stereotactic body radiation therapy (not recorded which). V is TRBV5-1 and J is TRBJ1-1, with D unclear. The CDR3 nucleotides read TGCGCCAGCAGCCCGGGGATGATGAACACTGAAGCTTTCTTT. It is translated as CASSPGMMNTEAFF.